This TCR beta chain came from a study of response to subunit inactivated influenza vaccine. V gave up 2 bases and J gave up 4 bases; unmatched junction bases: 10. The CDR3 is 17 amino acids. From germline, CDR1 is SGHRS and CDR2 YFSETQ. TCRdb re-derived calls from the RT-PCR reads in MiXCR, one entry per CDR3 protein. The sample consists of about 780,000 distinct CDR3 sequences, less than 20% of them appearing once. Overall study findings and caveats: The authors offered the suggestion that each seasonal influenza vaccination recruits few new T cells.

There are a few counts of this clonotype. The antigen is unknown. The chain has TRBV5-1 and TRBJ2-5; 11 nucleotides match TRBD1. The material sequenced was PBMCs from blood, taken roughly 5 days after vaccination. This clonotype was obtained from a man aged 50 to 60 who received an inactivated influenza vaccine. The CDR3 loop is CASSLLTGTGGRETQYF. CDR3 bases: TGCGCCAGCAGCTTACTTACCGGGACAGGGGGGCGAGAGACCCAGTACTTC.